This record looks at one T cell receptor (beta chain) sequence and its context. What it binds is not known. The protocol was immunoSEQ multiplex PCR, while the TCRdb copy is restricted to in-frame clones and leaves out a portion. The sample shows 90,000 to 130,000 clones, 90% of them seen only once. This specimen comes from a study of Tregs in tolerant kidney transplant recipients. Study in general: Mixed chimerism was transient after nonmyeloablative marrow transplants from related graft donors.

Notes on the study in general: Nucleotide sequences could not be compared across some patients' samples due to primer changes. Tolerant patients' donor-specific Tregs expanded beyond overall Tregs, suggesting antigen-driven growth.

The V and J ends lost 6 bases and 4 bases respectively, with 10 bases between them. The CDR3 is 13 residues long. CDR1 MNHNS and CDR2 SASEGT come from the germline V gene. Specimen: CD4+ T cells from blood, collected before the transplant. V gene TRBV6-1 combines with J gene TRBJ2-1; weak D call: TRBD2 (6 bases). The receptor was derived from a human donor who received a combined kidney and bone marrow transplant. CDR3 in DNA: TGTGCCAGCAGGGGGGGTTTTTACAATGAGCAGTTCTTC. Protein product: CASRGGFYNEQFF.